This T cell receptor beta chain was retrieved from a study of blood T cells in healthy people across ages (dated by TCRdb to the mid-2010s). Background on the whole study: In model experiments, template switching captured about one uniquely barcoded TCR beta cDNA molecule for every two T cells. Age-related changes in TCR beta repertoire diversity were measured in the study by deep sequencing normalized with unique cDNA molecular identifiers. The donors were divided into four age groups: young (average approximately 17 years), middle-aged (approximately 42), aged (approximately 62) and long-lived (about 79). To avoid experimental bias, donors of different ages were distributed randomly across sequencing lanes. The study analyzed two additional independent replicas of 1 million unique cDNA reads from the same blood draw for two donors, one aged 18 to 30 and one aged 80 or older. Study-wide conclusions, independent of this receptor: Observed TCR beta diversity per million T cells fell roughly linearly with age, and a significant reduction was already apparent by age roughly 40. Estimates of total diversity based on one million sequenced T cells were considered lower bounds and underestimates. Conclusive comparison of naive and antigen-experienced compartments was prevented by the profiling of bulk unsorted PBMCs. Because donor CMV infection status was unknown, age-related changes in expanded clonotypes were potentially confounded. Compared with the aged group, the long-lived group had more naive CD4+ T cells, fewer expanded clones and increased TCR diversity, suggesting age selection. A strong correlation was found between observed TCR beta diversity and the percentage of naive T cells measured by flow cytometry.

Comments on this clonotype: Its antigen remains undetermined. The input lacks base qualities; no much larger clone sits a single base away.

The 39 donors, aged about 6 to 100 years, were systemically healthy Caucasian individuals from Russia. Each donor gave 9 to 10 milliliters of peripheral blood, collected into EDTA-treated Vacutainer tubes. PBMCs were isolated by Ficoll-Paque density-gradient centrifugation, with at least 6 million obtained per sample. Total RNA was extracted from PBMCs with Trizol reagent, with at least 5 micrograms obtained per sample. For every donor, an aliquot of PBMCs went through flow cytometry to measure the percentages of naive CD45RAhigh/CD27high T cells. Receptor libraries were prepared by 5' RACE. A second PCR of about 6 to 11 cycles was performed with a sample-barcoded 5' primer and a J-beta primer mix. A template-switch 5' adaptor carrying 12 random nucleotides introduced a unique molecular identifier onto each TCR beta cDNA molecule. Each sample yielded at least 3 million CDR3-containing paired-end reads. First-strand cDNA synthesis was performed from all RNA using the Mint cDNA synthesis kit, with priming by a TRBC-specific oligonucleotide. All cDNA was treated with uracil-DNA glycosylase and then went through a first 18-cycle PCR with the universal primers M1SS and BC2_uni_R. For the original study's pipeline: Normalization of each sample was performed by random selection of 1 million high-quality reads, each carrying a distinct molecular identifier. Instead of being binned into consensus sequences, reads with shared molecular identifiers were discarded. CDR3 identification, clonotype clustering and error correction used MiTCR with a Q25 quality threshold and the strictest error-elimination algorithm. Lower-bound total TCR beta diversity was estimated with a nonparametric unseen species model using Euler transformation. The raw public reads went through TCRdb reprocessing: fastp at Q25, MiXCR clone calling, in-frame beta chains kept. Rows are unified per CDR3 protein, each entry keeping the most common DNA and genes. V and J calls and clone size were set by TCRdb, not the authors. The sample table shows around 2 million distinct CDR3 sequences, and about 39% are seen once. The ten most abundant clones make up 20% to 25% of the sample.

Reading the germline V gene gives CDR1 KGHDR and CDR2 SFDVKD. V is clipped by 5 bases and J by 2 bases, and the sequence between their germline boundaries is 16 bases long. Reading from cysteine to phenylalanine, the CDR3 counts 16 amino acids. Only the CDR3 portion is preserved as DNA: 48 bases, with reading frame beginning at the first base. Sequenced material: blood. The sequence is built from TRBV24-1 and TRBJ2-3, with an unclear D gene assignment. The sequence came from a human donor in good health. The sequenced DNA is TGTGCCACCAGTGGGAATAGGGCCGGAACCACAGATACGCAGTATTTT. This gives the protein CATSGNRAGTTDTQYF.